This T cell receptor (beta chain) was obtained from a study of T-cell reconstitution after alpha-beta-depleted transplantation in children. Unique molecular identifiers were used in preparing the TCRbeta library. One entry per CDR3 protein results from TCRdb running MiXCR on the PCR reads. Of about 610,000 distinct CDR3 sequences detected, over 9.5% appear once; the ten largest clones hold about 4.2%. The CDR3 has 13 amino acids. The germline V gene encodes CDR1 DFQATT and CDR2 SNEGSKA (reference sequence). Trimming shortened V by 2 bases and J by 9 bases, and 11 bases separated the two germline ends. This clonotype was recorded once.

The source material was PBMCs from the stem cell graft donor, sampled from the stem cell graft. The sequence was obtained from a human donor who donated a stem cell graft to a child with acute myeloid leukemia. The chain recombines TRBV20-1 with TRBJ1-6; no clear D gene. The CDR3 is CSARNTTGSPLHF. CDR3 nucleotides: TGCAGTGCTAGAAACACAACGGGTTCACCCCTCCACTTT.